Described below is a single T cell receptor (beta chain) sequence and its context. Other nucleotide sequences from this sample produce the same CDR3. The sample comes from a study of T cell responses to AZD1222 COVID-19 vaccine. Sequenced by immunoSEQ multiplex PCR; TCRdb stores in-frame clones only, minus some. The sample holds 160,000 or so clones, over 80% seen once. The CDR3 consists of 11 residues. CDR1 is SGHRS, CDR2 YFSETQ, per germline. The V end was cut by 3 bases, the J end by 0 bases, with 0 bases between. The specimen comprised peripheral blood, sampled 28 days after the second AZD1222 dose. This TCR came from an adult who received the AZD1222 COVID-19 vaccine. The chain employs TRBV5-1 and TRBJ2-5; D unresolved. DNA for the CDR3: TGCGCCAGCAGCTACCAAGAGACCCAGTACTTC. Amino acids: CASSYQETQYF.